This T cell receptor beta chain is from a study of blood T cells in healthy people across ages. Study-level findings and limits: TCR beta diversity, measured per million T cells, fell in a roughly linear way with age. Comparison with aged donors showed that long-lived donors had more naive CD4+ cells and higher diversity.

A sample-barcoded 5' primer and a J-beta primer mix were used in a second PCR of about 7 to 11 cycles. MiXCR was run by TCRdb on the 5' RACE reads, yielding one entry per CDR3 protein. The table has around 780,000 distinct CDR3 sequences, roughly 26% seen once. V lost 5 bases and J 0 bases, leaving 17 bases between the germline ends. Germline V CDR1 and CDR2: SGHAT, FQNNGV. The CDR3 consists of 17 residues. With regard to this clonotype: As yet, its antigen is unknown.

These data were also filed under a second study, of T cells of mothers and their children. Turning to that study: Using 1.5 ug per 15 ul, all extracted RNA underwent cDNA synthesis. Sequencing revealed no T cell clones that were persistent and microchimeric.

The sequence came from a boy aged 5 to 17 in good health. This chain joins TRBV11-2 and TRBJ1-3, with D tentatively TRBD1 (5 bases). Sequencing was performed on blood. This chain's CDR3 is CASSPQGAGSSGNTIYF. In nucleotides, the CDR3 is TGTGCCAGCAGCCCCCAGGGTGCAGGTAGCTCTGGAAACACCATATATTTT. The complete variable domain, with remaining parts taken from reference TRBV11-2 and TRBJ1-3, reads EAGVAQSPRYKIIEKRQSVAFWCNPISGHATLYWYQQILGQGPKLLIQFQNNGVVDDSQLPKDRFSAERLKGVDSTLKIQPAKLEDSAVYLCASSPQGAGSSGNTIYFGEGSWLTVV.